A selection of T cell receptor beta chains follows, all from one sample in a study of blood T cell repertoires in COVID-19. Libraries were prepared by immunoSEQ multiplex PCR; TCRdb keeps only in-frame clonotypes and omits some of them. Of about 170,000 clones in the sample, 84% were seen once. What was sequenced was peripheral blood. The receptors shown here come from a man aged 35 to 55 who had recovered from COVID-19. The CDR3 runs from the conserved cysteine through the conserved F or W. Fields, in order: clone size, V gene, J gene, D gene, CDR3 DNA, CDR3 protein. The D gene is left open where the match is weak. Clone size is not always given. Where it is, it says once, few, many or a class for expanded clones.

abundance: NA; v_gene: TRBV5-1; j_gene: TRBJ2-1; d_gene: NA; CDR3nt: TGCGCCAGTAGCAGTCGCGGCGGCAGCAATGAGCAGTTCTTC; CDR3aa: CASSSRGGSNEQFF
abundance: NA; v_gene: TRBV9; j_gene: TRBJ2-3; d_gene: TRBD1; CDR3nt: TGTGCCAGCAGCGGATTGACAGGGTTTGGGGCAGATACGCAGTATTTT; CDR3aa: CASSGLTGFGADTQYF
abundance: NA; v_gene: TRBV19; j_gene: TRBJ1-5; d_gene: NA; CDR3nt: TGTGCCACCAGACAGGATCTCCGGCCCCAGCATTTT; CDR3aa: CATRQDLRPQHF
abundance: NA; v_gene: TRBV2; j_gene: TRBJ1-5; d_gene: TRBD1; CDR3nt: TGTGCCGGGTCACAGGGGGCTTATCAGCCCCAGCATTTT; CDR3aa: CAGSQGAYQPQHF
abundance: NA; v_gene: TRBV7-2; j_gene: TRBJ2-7; d_gene: NA; CDR3nt: TGTGCCAGCAGCTTTCCGGAACAGGCCTCGAGGGAGCAGTACTTC; CDR3aa: CASSFPEQASREQYF
abundance: NA; v_gene: TRBV4-2; j_gene: TRBJ2-1; d_gene: TRBD2; CDR3nt: TGTGCCAGCAGCCACCTAGCGGGCTACAATGAGCAGTTCTTC; CDR3aa: CASSHLAGYNEQFF
abundance: once; v_gene: TRBV6-5; j_gene: TRBJ2-3; d_gene: TRBD2; CDR3nt: TGTGCCAGCAGTTCCCTGGGGGGGAACCCGAAGGATACGCAGTATTTT; CDR3aa: CASSSLGGNPKDTQYF
abundance: NA; v_gene: TRBV9; j_gene: TRBJ2-2; d_gene: NA; CDR3nt: TGTGCCAGCAGCGTAGAGGGAACGGGGAGAGGCGGGGAGCTGTTTTTT; CDR3aa: CASSVEGTGRGGELFF
abundance: few; v_gene: TRBV6-2/TRBV6-3; j_gene: TRBJ2-7; d_gene: TRBD1; CDR3nt: TGTGCCAGCAGTCCCGGGACAGGCGAAGCCTACGAGCAGTACTTC; CDR3aa: CASSPGTGEAYEQYF
abundance: NA; v_gene: TRBV6-4; j_gene: TRBJ2-3; d_gene: TRBD2; CDR3nt: TGTGCCAGCAGTCACAAAGCGGGAGAAGCTACAGATACGCAGTATTTT; CDR3aa: CASSHKAGEATDTQYF
abundance: NA; v_gene: TRBV5-6; j_gene: TRBJ1-5; d_gene: TRBD1; CDR3nt: TGTGCCAGCAGCTTCGGGACAGGGCACAATCAGCCCCAGCATTTT; CDR3aa: CASSFGTGHNQPQHF
abundance: NA; v_gene: TRBV13; j_gene: TRBJ2-3; d_gene: TRBD2; CDR3nt: TGTGCCAGCAGCTTAGTGGGACTAGCGGGAATAGATACGCAGTATTTT; CDR3aa: CASSLVGLAGIDTQYF
abundance: NA; v_gene: TRBV29-1; j_gene: TRBJ2-3; d_gene: TRBD2; CDR3nt: TGCAGCGTCCCTAGCGGCCAGCTCACAGATACGCAGTATTTT; CDR3aa: CSVPSGQLTDTQYF
abundance: NA; v_gene: TRBV19; j_gene: TRBJ1-2; d_gene: TRBD1; CDR3nt: TGTGCCAGTAGCCCCGCGGGACAGAAGACCTATGGCTACACCTTC; CDR3aa: CASSPAGQKTYGYTF